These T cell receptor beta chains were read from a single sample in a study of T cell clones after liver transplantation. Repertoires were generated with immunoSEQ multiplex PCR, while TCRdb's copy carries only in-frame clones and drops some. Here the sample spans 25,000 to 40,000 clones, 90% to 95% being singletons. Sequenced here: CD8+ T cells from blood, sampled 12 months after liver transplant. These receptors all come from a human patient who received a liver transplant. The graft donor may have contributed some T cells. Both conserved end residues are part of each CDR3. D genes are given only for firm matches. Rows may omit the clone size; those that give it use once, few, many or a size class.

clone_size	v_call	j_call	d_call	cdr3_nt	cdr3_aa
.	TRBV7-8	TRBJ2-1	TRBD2	TGTGCCAGCAGCTTTCTAGCGGGAGGATTAAATGAGCAGTTCTTC	CASSFLAGGLNEQFF
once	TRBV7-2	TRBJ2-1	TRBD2	TGTGCCAGCAGCTTAGGGACCGGGACTAGCGTCAATGAGCAGTTCTTC	CASSLGTGTSVNEQFF
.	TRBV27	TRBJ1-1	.	TGTGCCAGCAGTTTATTTGGGGGGGCGGAAGCTTTCTTT	CASSLFGGAEAFF
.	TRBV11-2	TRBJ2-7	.	TGTGCCAGCAGCCCAGCCCCCCAGGGGTCCCCCTACGAGCAGTACTTC	CASSPAPQGSPYEQYF
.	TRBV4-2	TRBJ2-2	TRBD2	TGTGCCAGCAGCCCCGGACTAGCGGTTAGTACCGGGGAGCTGTTTTTT	CASSPGLAVSTGELFF
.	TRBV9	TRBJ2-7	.	TGTGCCAGCAGCCCGGGGAGCGATGTGGGGCTCGAGCAGTACTTC	CASSPGSDVGLEQYF
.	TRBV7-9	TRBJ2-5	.	TGTGCCAGCACCAATGAGCGGTACCAAGAGACCCAGTACTTC	CASTNERYQETQYF
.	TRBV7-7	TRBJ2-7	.	TGTGCCAGCAGCTTATCCGGGGGAAGCTCCTACGAGCAGTACTTC	CASSLSGGSSYEQYF
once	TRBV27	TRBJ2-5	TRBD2	TGTGCCAGCAGTTTATCTCCCGCTAGCGGGGTGAGAGAGACCCAGTACTTC	CASSLSPASGVRETQYF
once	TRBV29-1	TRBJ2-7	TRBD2	TGCAGCGTTGAACTAGCGGAACAGCGGGAAGTAACCTACGAGCAGTACTTC	CSVELAEQREVTYEQYF
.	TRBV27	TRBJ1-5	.	TGTGCCAGCAGTTTATTCGGCAGTATTTTAGATCAGCCCCAGCATTTT	CASSLFGSILDQPQHF
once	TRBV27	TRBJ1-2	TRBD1	TGTGCCAGCAGCCGACAGGGGGCCTTTTATGGTTATGGCTACACCTTC	CASSRQGAFYGYGYTF
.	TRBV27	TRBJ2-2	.	TGTGCCAGCACCCCGCGGGGGAACACCGGGGAGCTGTTTTTT	CASTPRGNTGELFF
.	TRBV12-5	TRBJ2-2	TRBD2	TGTGCTAGTGGTGCCCTAGCGGTGCCCGGGGAGCTGTTTTTT	CASGALAVPGELFF
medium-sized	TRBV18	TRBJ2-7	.	TGTGCCAGCTCACCACCGGATAACCTCCGGGACAACTTCTACGAGCAGTACTTC	CASSPPDNLRDNFYEQYF
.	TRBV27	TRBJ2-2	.	TGTGCCAGCAGTTGGGCGGCCGGGGAGCTGTTTTTT	CASSWAAGELFF
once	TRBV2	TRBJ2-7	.	TGTGCCACCGACAAGCCAGGGGACCACGAGCAGTACTTC	CATDKPGDHEQYF
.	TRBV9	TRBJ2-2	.	TGTGCCAGCAGCATTCGCAGGGTCCCAAACACCGGGGAGCTGTTTTTT	CASSIRRVPNTGELFF
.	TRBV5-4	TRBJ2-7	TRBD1	TGTGCCAGCAGCTTGGGACAGGGATCCTACGAGCAGTACTTC	CASSLGQGSYEQYF
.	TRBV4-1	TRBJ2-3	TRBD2	TGCGCCAGCAGCCCTCTAGCGGGAGACGCAGATACGCAGTATTTT	CASSPLAGDADTQYF
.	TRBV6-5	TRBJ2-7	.	TGTGCCAGCAGTTACTCGACCCCCTACGAGCAGTACTTC	CASSYSTPYEQYF
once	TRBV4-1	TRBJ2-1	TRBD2	TGCGCCAGCAGCCAAGACGGGGGGGGTGAGTACAATGAGCAGTTCTTC	CASSQDGGGEYNEQFF
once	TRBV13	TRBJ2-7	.	TGTGCCAGCAGCTCGACCGCGAATGAGCAGTACTTC	CASSSTANEQYF
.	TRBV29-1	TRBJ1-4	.	TGCAGCGTTGAACCGGGGACCCTGGACGAAAAACTGTTTTTT	CSVEPGTLDEKLFF
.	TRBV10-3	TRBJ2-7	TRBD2	TGTGCCACGCAAGTGGGGGCGGGAGGGCAAAGCGAGCAGTACTTC	CATQVGAGGQSEQYF
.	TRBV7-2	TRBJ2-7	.	TGTGCCAGCAGCTATACACCCTACGAGCAGTACTTC	CASSYTPYEQYF
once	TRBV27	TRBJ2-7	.	TGTGCCAGCAACTCCTTAGGGGGAGGGAACGAGCAGTACTTC	CASNSLGGGNEQYF
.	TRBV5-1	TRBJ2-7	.	TGCGCCAGCAGCGTGGCGGGGTTTTCCTACGAGCAGTACTTC	CASSVAGFSYEQYF
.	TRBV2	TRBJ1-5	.	TGTGCCAGCAGCCCGGACGGCAATCAGCCCCAGCATTTT	CASSPDGNQPQHF
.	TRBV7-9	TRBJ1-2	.	TGTGCCAGCAGCTTAGGGGGCAGTAACTATGGCTACACCTTC	CASSLGGSNYGYTF
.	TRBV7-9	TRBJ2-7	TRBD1	TGTGCCAGCAGCTCACCATTGGACAGGGGACCCTACGAGCAGTACTTC	CASSSPLDRGPYEQYF
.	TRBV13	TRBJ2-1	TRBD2	TGTGCCAGCAGCCTCGGGACTAGCTCGGGAGGGAGTCTTGAGCAGTTCTTC	CASSLGTSSGGSLEQFF
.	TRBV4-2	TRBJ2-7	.	TGTGCCAGCAGCCAATCTAGGAGGGCGGATGAGCAGTACTTC	CASSQSRRADEQYF
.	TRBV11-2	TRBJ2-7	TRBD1	TGTGCCAGCAGCCTCCGACAGGGGGCTTACGAGCAGTACTTC	CASSLRQGAYEQYF
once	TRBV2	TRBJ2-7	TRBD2	TGTGCCTCCCGAGGTAGAAGTACGGGACTAGCGGGCACTTCCTACGAGCAGTACTTC	CASRGRSTGLAGTSYEQYF
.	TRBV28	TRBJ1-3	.	TGTGCCAGCAGTGAGGATGGGGGAAACACCATATATTTT	CASSEDGGNTIYF
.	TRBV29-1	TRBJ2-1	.	TGCAGCGTTGGGCCTAGCTCCTACAATGAGCAGTTCTTC	CSVGPSSYNEQFF
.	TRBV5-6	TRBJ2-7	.	TGTGCCAGCAGCTTCCCTAGCTCGGTGGCCTACGAGCAGTACTTC	CASSFPSSVAYEQYF
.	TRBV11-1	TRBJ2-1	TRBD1	TGTGCCAGCAGCAAATCTCCGGGACAGGGGGGTAATGAGCAGTTCTTC	CASSKSPGQGGNEQFF
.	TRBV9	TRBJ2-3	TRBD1	TGTGCCAGCAGCTCAGAAGGGGGCGTAGATACGCAGTATTTT	CASSSEGGVDTQYF